Given below is one T cell receptor beta chain in context. These data originate in a study of blood T cell repertoires in COVID-19. Trimming at V came to 0 bases and at J to 6 bases, leaving 5 bases not matched to a gene. The CDR3 is 14 amino acids. CDR1 is SGHNT and CDR2 is YYREEE in the germline V gene (reference sequence). Individuals aged roughly 18 to 90 years were recruited from approximately 22 US areas. Either two negative PCRs, clearance, or symptom resolution qualified Cohort 3 donors as recovered. Sequenced by immunoSEQ multiplex PCR; TCRdb stores in-frame clones only, minus some. The table includes approximately 260,000 clones, roughly 90% detected once.

The source of this sequence is an older woman who had recovered from COVID-19. Input material: PBMCs or T cells enriched from blood (not recorded which). The rearrangement links TRBV5-4 to TRBJ2-7, with 8 positions matching TRBD2. The CDR3 DNA reads as TGTGCCAGCAGCTTGGAGCGGGAGAATCGCGAGCAGTACTTC. Its protein product is CASSLERENREQYF.